These 18 T cell receptor beta chains came from one sample sequenced in a study of blood T cell repertoires in COVID-19 (dated by TCRdb to 2019 to 2021). The protocol used for the library was the immunoSEQ multiplex PCR assay. TCRdb took over this immuneACCESS table, retaining in-frame rearrangements with V and J assigned. Such tables are incomplete; in checked studies, under half of the missing clones stem from an unresolved V gene, and the remainder is unexplained. The sample yields about 120,000 clones; roughly 83% were counted once. Around 3.9% of the sample rests with the top ten. What was sequenced was peripheral blood. The receptors originated from a woman older than 75 with acute or convalescent COVID-19.

The rearrangement links TRBV6-5 to TRBJ2-7; the D gene is possibly TRBD1 (6 bases). The CDR3 extends over 14 amino acids. Trimming cost V 2 bases and J 3 bases, with 11 bases left between them. Germline V gene data show CDR1 as MNHEY and CDR2 as SVGAGI. This CDR3 is CASSYQGKNYEQYF. The CDR3 DNA sequence: TGTGCCAGCAGTTACCAGGGGAAGAACTACGAGCAGTACTTC.

The chain couples TRBV3-1 (or the pseudogene TRBV3-2) to TRBJ2-5; TRBD2 matches 8 bases. V shed 1 base, J shed 0 bases, and the junction held 16 bases outside the gene matches. The CDR3 totals 20 residues. Germline-derived CDR1 and CDR2 are LGHDT and YNNKEL (reference sequence). The CDR3 loop reads CASSQGPCRTSNGYQETQYF. CDR3 DNA sequence: TGTGCCAGCAGCCAAGGCCCTTGTAGGACTAGCAACGGGTACCAAGAGACCCAGTACTTC.

The V call is TRBV9, the J call TRBJ1-2; D not resolved. The CDR3 runs 14 residues. Germline CDR1 reads SGDLS; CDR2 reads YYNGEE. Trimming pared 4 bases from V and 2 bases from J, leaving 12 bases between. The CDR3 nucleotides are TGTGCCAGCAGCCCCTCGGGGTGGAACTATGGCTACACCTTC. The encoded protein is CASSPSGWNYGYTF.

The chain links TRBV5-1 to TRBJ1-1; TRBD1 matches at 7 bases. CDR1 and CDR2 from the germline V gene are SGHRS and YFSETQ. After removal of 5 bases from V and 3 bases from J, the junction contained 4 bases not matched to a gene. There are 13 residues in the CDR3. The CDR3 nucleotides read TGCGCCAGCAGATACGACAGGGACACTGAAGCTTTCTTT. This translates into CASRYDRDTEAFF.

The chain links TRBV19 to TRBJ1-5; 9 nucleotides line up with TRBD1. Per the germline V gene, CDR1 is LNHDA and CDR2 is SQIVND (reference sequence). CDR3 length equals 16 residues. The V and J ends lost 3 bases and 5 bases, in that order; junction bases with no gene match: 8. CDR3 loop: CASSMDRGLRHQPQHF. The CDR3 region has the DNA TGTGCCAGTAGTATGGACAGGGGACTGCGCCATCAGCCCCAGCATTTT.

This clone showed up just a few times. The J gene is TRBJ1-5, the V gene TRBV6-6; D is unresolved. The CDR3 contains 12 residues. The V gene lost 8 bases and the J gene lost 7 bases, with 12 bases spanning the gap. Germline V gene data show CDR1 as MNHNY and CDR2 as SVGAGI (reference sequence). CDR3 bases: TGTGCCAGCCGAGTGTTATTGCAGCCCCAGCATTTT. It is translated as CASRVLLQPQHF.

The chain uses TRBV28 and TRBJ1-5; no firm D call. Deletions cut 2 bases from V and 0 bases from J, with 5 bases between. CDR1 is MDHEN, CDR2 SYDVKM, per germline. The length of the CDR3 is 14 residues. The CDR3 is CASSLVDSNQPQHF. The DNA for the CDR3 is TGTGCCAGCAGTTTAGTAGATAGCAATCAGCCCCAGCATTTT.

This chain connects TRBV9 to TRBJ2-5, with D uncertain. Trimming cost V 3 bases and J 2 bases, with 11 bases left between them. Germline assignment: CDR1 SGDLS and CDR2 YYNGEE. This CDR3 is built from 14 residues. The CDR3 spells CASSASGTQETQYF. The CDR3 coding sequence is TGTGCCAGCAGCGCTTCAGGAACTCAAGAGACCCAGTACTTC.

The CDR3 coding sequence is TGTGCCAGTAGTGAAGGGACAATGAACACTGAAGCTTTCTTT. It specifies CASSEGTMNTEAFF. The chain recombines TRBV19 with TRBJ1-1; possible D gene TRBD1, 6 bases. Trimming left V 5 bases short and J 0 bases short, with 10 bases between. Germline loops: CDR1 LNHDA, CDR2 SQIVND (reference sequence). This CDR3 contains 14 residues.

This chain connects TRBV9 to TRBJ2-1; tentatively, D is TRBD1 (5 bases). Germline CDR1 reads SGDLS; CDR2 reads YYNGEE. The V end was cut by 3 bases, the J end by 3 bases, with 16 bases between. The CDR3 runs 16 residues. The CDR3: CASSAPDPGFYNEQFF. As DNA, the CDR3 is TGTGCCAGCAGCGCCCCCGACCCAGGGTTCTACAATGAGCAGTTCTTC.

This chain connects TRBV9 to TRBJ1-1; a weak D match, TRBD1 (6 bases). This CDR3 comprises 16 residues. Germline CDR1 and CDR2: SGDLS and YYNGEE. V was pared by 4 bases and J by 0 bases, with 16 bases between. The CDR3 spells CASSFSRGGMNTEAFF. DNA of the CDR3: TGTGCCAGCAGCTTCAGCCGGGGGGGCATGAACACTGAAGCTTTCTTT.

The J gene is TRBJ1-2, the V gene TRBV2; TRBD1 matches at 7 bases. After removal of 6 bases from V and 1 base from J, the junction contained 2 bases not matched to a gene. CDR3 size: 13 residues. CDR1 is SNHLY, CDR2 FYNNEI, per germline. Written as DNA, the CDR3 is TGTGCCAGCAGCGGACAGGTTAACTATGGCTACACCTTC. Its protein product is CASSGQVNYGYTF.

The chain joins TRBV5-1 to TRBJ1-5; no definite D call. In germline, CDR1 is SGHRS, CDR2 YFSETQ. The ends were cut back, 3 bases at V and 7 bases at J, with 11 bases in the middle. The CDR3 is 13 amino acids. The CDR3 DNA sequence: TGCGCCAGCAGCTCGGGTGTCGGCCAGCCCCAGCATTTT. It codes for CASSSGVGQPQHF.

The rearrangement uses TRBV2 and TRBJ2-7, with 11 bases fitting TRBD2. Germline CDR1 reads SNHLY; CDR2 reads FYNNEI. There are 15 residues in the CDR3. V lost 4 bases and J lost 7; bases outside the gene matches: 9. CDR3 loop: CASSGVTSGSWEQYF. DNA of the CDR3: TGTGCCAGCAGTGGTGTTACTAGCGGGAGCTGGGAGCAGTACTTC.

The chain is built from TRBV6-5 and TRBJ2-5; weak D call: TRBD1 (5 bases). Between the trimmed V and J ends, which lost 6 bases and 6 bases, there was a span of 17 bases. Germline lookup yields CDR1 MNHEY and CDR2 SVGAGI. This CDR3 region has 14 residues. The CDR3 region is CASRGNRFKQTQYF. The DNA of the CDR3 is TGTGCCAGCAGGGGTAACAGGTTTAAGCAGACCCAGTACTTC.

The chain uses TRBV11-2 and TRBJ2-7; unclear D gene. The germline V and J ends were trimmed by 1 base and 2 bases, with 6 bases remaining between them. The CDR3 has 13 residues. The germline gives CDR1 SGHAT, CDR2 FQNNGV. DNA of the CDR3: TGTGCCAGCAGCTTAGTTCTAGCCTACGAGCAGTACTTC. It codes for CASSLVLAYEQYF.

This chain joins TRBV30 and TRBJ2-2, with 16 bases lining up with TRBD2. Germline-derived CDR1 and CDR2 are GTSNPN and SVGIG (reference sequence). Germline trimming cut 1 base from V and 7 bases from J; bases unmatched to any gene: 9. The CDR3 covers 18 residues. The CDR3 here is CAWSGGLAGGPVRGELFF. Here the CDR3 DNA reads TGTGCCTGGAGTGGGGGACTAGCGGGAGGGCCAGTACGCGGGGAGCTGTTTTTT.

The CDR3 sequence is CASSASNEKLFF. Written as DNA, the CDR3 is TGTGCCAGCAGCGCCTCCAATGAAAAACTGTTTTTT. The gene calls are TRBV9 and TRBJ1-4; D remains ambiguous. V gave up 3 bases and J gave up 5 bases, with 5 bases separating them. Germline CDR1 is SGDLS and CDR2 is YYNGEE. This CDR3 region has 12 residues.